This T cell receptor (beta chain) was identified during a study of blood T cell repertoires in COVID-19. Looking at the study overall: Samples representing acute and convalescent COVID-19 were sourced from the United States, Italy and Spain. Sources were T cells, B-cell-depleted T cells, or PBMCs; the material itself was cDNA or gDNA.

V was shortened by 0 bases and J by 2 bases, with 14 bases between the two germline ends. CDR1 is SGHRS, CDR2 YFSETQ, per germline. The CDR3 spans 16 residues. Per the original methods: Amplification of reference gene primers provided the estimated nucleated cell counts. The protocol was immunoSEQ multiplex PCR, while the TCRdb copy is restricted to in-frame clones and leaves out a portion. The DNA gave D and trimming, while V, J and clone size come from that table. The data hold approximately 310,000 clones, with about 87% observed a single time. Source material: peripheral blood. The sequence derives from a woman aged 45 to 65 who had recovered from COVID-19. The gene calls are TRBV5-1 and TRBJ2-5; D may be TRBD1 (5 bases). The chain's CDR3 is CASSLAGLRAQETQYF. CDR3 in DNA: TGCGCCAGCAGCTTGGCCGGGCTCAGGGCACAAGAGACCCAGTACTTC.